The text below deals with one TCR beta chain. As handled by the study authors: Reference gene primer amplification yielded estimated nucleated cell counts. The repertoire was sequenced with immunoSEQ multiplex PCR; TCRdb's copy has only in-frame clones and lacks some. Clone size and V and J calls were adopted from that table, with D and trimming inferred from the DNA. The profile shows about 220,000 clones, over 75% of them singletons. This sample stems from a study of blood T cell repertoires in COVID-19. Study summary: Spain, Italy and the United States supplied samples that represented acute and convalescent COVID-19. Sources were T cells, B-cell-depleted T cells, or PBMCs; the material itself was cDNA or gDNA.

V gave up 6 bases and J gave up 4 bases, with 9 bases separating them. This CDR3 spans 12 amino acids. Per germline, CDR1 SNHLY and CDR2 FYNNEI. The chain has TRBV2 and TRBJ1-1; no clear D gene. The origin of this receptor is a human donor in a cohort sampled during active COVID-19. Sequencing was carried out using peripheral blood. CDR3 sequence: CASRREGTEAFF. The CDR3, as DNA: TGTGCCAGCAGACGGGAGGGCACTGAAGCTTTCTTT.